The 26 T cell receptor beta chains given below trace back to one sample, sequenced in a study of blood T cell repertoires in COVID-19 (dated by TCRdb to 2020 to 2021). Library creation used the immunoSEQ multiplex PCR assay. The source is immuneACCESS, and TCRdb retained only in-frame sequences with V and J called. Part of the clones is not carried over; for the studies checked, unresolved V genes explain less than half of this, and the remainder is unexplained. This sample holds roughly 92,000 clones; roughly 91% were observed only once. The ten largest clones capture 4.9% of the sample. Sequenced: peripheral blood. The receptors stem from an elderly woman with acute or convalescent COVID-19.

This rearrangement joins TRBV7-2 to TRBJ1-4; the D is unclear. Germline CDR1 and CDR2: SGHTA and FQGNSA. The V gene lost 11 bases and the J gene lost 8 bases, with 21 bases spanning the gap. CDR3 length: 14 amino acids. The CDR3 region has the DNA TGTGCCTCCAAAAGGTCACTCCGAGGAGAAAAACTGTTTTTT. Its translation: CASKRSLRGEKLFF.

The chain links TRBV19 to TRBJ1-5; the D gene is possibly TRBD1 (6 bases). This CDR3 region has 17 residues. Germline V gene lookup returns CDR1 LNHDA and CDR2 SQIVND (reference sequence). Trimming cost V 6 bases and J 9 bases, with 27 bases left between them. The CDR3 DNA follows: TGTGCCAGTAGCCACCTTGGGGGGGGCCGCCCAGAGAGGCCCCAGCATTTT. The encoded protein is CASSHLGGGRPERPQHF.

The chain carries TRBV5-1 and TRBJ1-2; TRBD1 matches 7 bases. The CDR3 spans 14 residues. Germline V gives CDR1 SGHRS, CDR2 YFSETQ. J gave up 2 bases and V 2 bases, and 3 bases lay outside the gene matches. As DNA, the CDR3 is TGCGCCAGCAGCTTAGGGGGCTCCAACTATGGCTACACCTTC. Translated, it gives CASSLGGSNYGYTF. The variable domain in full, with the rest retrieved from reference TRBV5-1 and TRBJ1-2, is KAGVTQTPRYLIKTRGQQVTLSCSPISGHRSVSWYQQTPGQGLQFLFEYFSETQRNKGNFPGRFSGRQFSNSRSEMNVSTLELGDSALYLCASSLGGSNYGYTFGSGTRLTVV.

V usage is TRBV13 and J usage is TRBJ1-2; 10 bases are shared with TRBD1. Trimming removed 5 bases from V and 8 bases from J; junction bases left unmatched: 8. CDR1 PRHDT and CDR2 FYEKMQ come from the germline V gene (reference sequence). CDR3 length: 14 residues. CDR3 sequence: CASSLRDRGYGYTF. CDR3 DNA sequence: TGTGCCAGCAGCCTCCGGGACAGGGGATACGGCTACACCTTC.

This chain joins TRBV10-3 and TRBJ2-5, with TRBD1 as a possible D gene (5 bases). CDR1 is ENHRY, CDR2 SYGVKD, per germline. V lost 0 bases to trimming and J lost 1 base, with 12 bases between them. The CDR3 extends over 16 amino acids. The CDR3 DNA is TGTGCCATCAGTGAGTCAACAGGTCGATTCCAAGAGACCCAGTACTTC. Translation: CAISESTGRFQETQYF.

In this sample, this clone turned up once. Germline and junction disagree at one end, which may indicate a read error. V usage is TRBV7-6 and J usage is TRBJ2-1, with D perhaps TRBD2 (6 bases). Germline V gene lookup returns CDR1 SGHVS and CDR2 FNYEAQ. CDR3 length: 12 residues. The chain's CDR3 is CASSSGGHEQFF. The CDR3 bases are TGTGCCAGTAGCTCCGGGGGTCATGAGCAGTTCTTC.

The V call is TRBV5-4, the J call TRBJ2-1; weak D call: TRBD2 (6 bases). Per the germline V gene, CDR1 is SGHNT and CDR2 is YYREEE (reference sequence). The germline V and J ends were trimmed by 3 bases and 6 bases, with 10 bases remaining between them. This CDR3 contains 13 residues. Here the CDR3 reads CASSWGEFNEQFF. In nucleotides, the CDR3 is TGTGCCAGCAGCTGGGGGGAATTCAATGAGCAGTTCTTC.

V and J are TRBV18 and TRBJ2-7, with 12 bases lining up with TRBD2. The V gene's germline CDR1 is KGHSH and CDR2 LQKENI. This CDR3 is built from 14 residues. The ends lost 2 bases at V and 6 bases at J; junction bases unmatched: 2. Here the CDR3 reads CASSPILAGGEQYF. In DNA form, the CDR3 reads TGTGCCAGCTCACCAATACTAGCGGGAGGCGAGCAGTACTTC.

The chain has TRBV10-3 and TRBJ1-5; D might be TRBD1 (5 bases). The germline gives CDR1 ENHRY, CDR2 SYGVKD. This CDR3 has 14 residues. Trimming shortened V by 0 bases and J by 5 bases, and 8 bases separated the two germline ends. The CDR3 protein is CAISESGGDQPQHF. The CDR3 bases are TGTGCCATCAGTGAGTCGGGAGGGGATCAGCCCCAGCATTTT.

The rearrangement uses TRBV6-6 and TRBJ1-1, with D hard to call. The V gene lost 5 bases and the J gene lost 5 bases, with 12 bases spanning the gap. The germline CDR1 and CDR2 sequences are MNHNY and SVGAGI (reference sequence). The CDR3 consists of 13 residues. CDR3 loop: CASSAEGGTEAFF. The CDR3 coding sequence is TGTGCCAGCAGTGCGGAGGGAGGAACTGAAGCTTTCTTT.

V usage is TRBV5-6 and J usage is TRBJ1-4; 10 bases fit TRBD1. The trim removed 4 bases at V and 7 bases at J, leaving 7 bases unmatched. CDR1 is SGHDT and CDR2 is YYEEEE in the germline V gene. The CDR3 runs 15 residues. The CDR3 sequence is CASSQGTGAGEKLFF. Written as DNA, the CDR3 is TGTGCCAGCAGCCAGGGGACAGGGGCGGGTGAAAAACTGTTTTTT.

The chain recombines TRBV6-4 with TRBJ1-1; the D gene is possibly TRBD1 (6 bases). V shed 4 bases and J shed 1 base, with 10 bases lying between them. The CDR3 covers 14 residues. Germline V gene data show CDR1 as MRHNA and CDR2 as SNTAGT. CDR3 loop: CASSATGSNTEAFF. CDR3 bases: TGTGCCAGCAGTGCGACAGGTTCGAACACTGAAGCTTTCTTT.

This rearrangement joins TRBV7-2 to TRBJ2-7; 12 bases match TRBD2. This CDR3 comprises 15 residues. CDR1 is SGHTA, CDR2 FQGNSA, per germline. With V trimmed by 5 bases and J by 2 bases, 4 bases remained unmatched. The CDR3 reads CASSPTSGGAYEQYF. In nucleotides, the CDR3 is TGTGCCAGCAGCCCGACTAGCGGGGGCGCCTACGAGCAGTACTTC. Looking up the rest from reference TRBV7-2 and TRBJ2-7 gives the full variable domain: GAGVSQSPSNKVTEKGKDVELRCDPISGHTALYWYRQSLGQGLEFLIYFQGNSAPDKSGLPSDRFSAERTGGSVSTLTIQRTQQEDSAVYLCASSPTSGGAYEQYFGPGTRLTVT.

The chain couples TRBV6-5 to TRBJ1-2; no definite D call. The germline V gene encodes CDR1 MNHEY and CDR2 SVGAGI. The CDR3 runs to 15 residues. V was shortened by 7 bases and J by 4 bases, with 19 bases between the two germline ends. CDR3 region: CASTTREGSTYGYTF. The CDR3 bases are TGTGCCAGCACCACCCGGGAGGGCTCTACCTATGGCTACACCTTC.

The gene calls are TRBV2 and TRBJ2-7; the match to TRBD2 covers 8 bases. The CDR3 has 14 amino acids. CDR1 is SNHLY and CDR2 is FYNNEI in the germline V gene. V shed 6 bases and J 3 bases; nucleotides not matched to a gene: 7. The CDR3 coding sequence is TGTGCCAGCAGCGGACTAGCAGGATTCTACGAGCAGTACTTC. This sequence encodes CASSGLAGFYEQYF.

Worth noting for this clone: The sample has other DNA sequences that encode this CDR3 too. This sequence joins TRBV5-5 and TRBJ2-5; 9 bases are a match to TRBD1. Germline V gene lookup returns CDR1 SGHKS and CDR2 YYEKEE (reference sequence). The CDR3 is 14 amino acids. The ends lost 3 bases at V and 3 bases at J; junction bases unmatched: 3. This chain's CDR3 is CASSSWDREETQYF. For the CDR3, the DNA is TGTGCCAGCAGCTCCTGGGACAGGGAAGAGACCCAGTACTTC.

J is TRBJ2-6 and V is TRBV12-3 or TRBV12-4; no clear D. This CDR3 is built from 12 residues. Between the trimmed V and J ends, which lost 8 bases and 2 bases, there was a span of 4 bases. In DNA, the CDR3 is TGTGCCAGCGAGCCTGGGGCCAACGTCCTGACTTTC. Translated, it gives CASEPGANVLTF.

The chain carries TRBV18 and TRBJ2-4; D might be TRBD2 (5 bases). The germline V and J ends were trimmed by 2 bases and 3 bases, with 11 bases remaining between them. Looked up from germline, CDR1 is KGHSH and CDR2 is LQKENI. The CDR3 has 15 amino acids. The CDR3 region has the DNA TGTGCCAGCTCACCAGCGGCACTAGACAAAAACATTCAGTACTTC. Translating gives CASSPAALDKNIQYF.

Concerning this clone: A read error may produce the germline difference seen at one junction end. The V gene is TRBV5-6, the J gene TRBJ1-2; D is perhaps TRBD1 (5 bases). The CDR3 is made up of 13 amino acids. From germline, CDR1 is SGHDT and CDR2 YYEEEE. The CDR3 spells CASSLLQGYDYTF. The CDR3 DNA follows: TGTGCCAGCAGCTTGCTTCAGGGTTATGACTACACCTTC.

The CDR3 sequence: CASSEALAGYTF. CDR3 DNA: TGTGCCAGCAGTGAAGCGCTGGCCGGCTACACCTTC. The rearrangement links TRBV6-1 to TRBJ1-2; D not resolved. Trimming removed 0 bases from V and 8 bases from J, with 7 bases in between. CDR3 size: 12 residues. Germline V gives CDR1 MNHNS, CDR2 SASEGT.

The rearrangement uses TRBV30 and TRBJ2-5, with 8 bases fitting TRBD2. Germline CDR1 GTSNPN, CDR2 SVGIG (reference sequence). The CDR3 length is 15 residues. V gave up 3 bases and J gave up 0 bases; unmatched junction bases: 6. The CDR3 DNA reads as TGTGCCTGGAGCGACCGACTAGCGCACCAAGAGACCCAGTACTTC. It yields the protein CAWSDRLAHQETQYF.

CDR3 nucleotides: TGTGCCAGCAGTACCTCTACAGGTTCCTATAATTCACCCCTCCACTTT. Translated, it gives CASSTSTGSYNSPLHF. V usage is TRBV27 and J usage is TRBJ1-6, with TRBD1 as a possible D gene (5 bases). Trimming shortened V by 5 bases and J by 1 base, and 12 bases separated the two germline ends. The CDR3 is made up of 16 amino acids. Germline V gene data show CDR1 as MNHEY and CDR2 as SMNVEV (reference sequence).

The J gene is TRBJ2-3, the V gene TRBV4-3, with a tentative D call TRBD1 (7 bases). Trimming removed 4 bases from V and 3 bases from J, with 20 bases in between. Germline V lookup: CDR1 LGHNA, CDR2 YSLEER. The CDR3 extends over 17 amino acids. The chain's CDR3 is CASSLGRGKGGTDTQYF. DNA for the CDR3: TGCGCCAGCAGCCTAGGCAGGGGGAAGGGGGGAACAGATACGCAGTATTTT.

This clone was picked up a small number of times. The chain uses TRBV2 and TRBJ2-3; D might be TRBD2 (7 bases). V was shortened by 5 bases and J by 8 bases, with 20 bases between the two germline ends. CDR1 is SNHLY and CDR2 is FYNNEI in the germline V gene. The CDR3 runs 15 residues. CDR3 loop: CASSPQAGRGGTQYF. The CDR3, as DNA: TGTGCCAGCAGTCCCCAAGCGGGGAGGGGGGGTACGCAGTATTTT.

J is TRBJ2-3 and V is TRBV19, with D perhaps matching TRBD2 (5 bases). This CDR3 contains 16 residues. Per germline, CDR1 LNHDA and CDR2 SQIVND (reference sequence). V shed 7 bases and J shed 5 bases, with 22 bases lying between them. The CDR3: CASTTPRREAGDTQYF. The CDR3 DNA is TGTGCCAGTACCACACCCCGGAGAGAGGCGGGAGATACGCAGTATTTT. Using reference TRBV19 and TRBJ2-3 for the parts outside the CDR3, the full variable domain is DGGITQSPKYLFRKEGQNVTLSCEQNLNHDAMYWYRQDPGQGLRLIYYSQIVNDFQKGDIAEGYSVSREKKESFPLTVTSAQKNPTAFYLCASTTPRREAGDTQYFGPGTRLTVL.

This chain connects TRBV27 to TRBJ2-5; TRBD1 aligns across 12 bases. The trim removed 5 bases at V and 3 bases at J, leaving 10 bases unmatched. Germline assignment: CDR1 MNHEY and CDR2 SMNVEV (reference sequence). This CDR3 is 17 amino acids long. The DNA for the CDR3 is TGTGCCAGCAGTCCATTATCCGGGACAGGGGGCGAAGAGACCCAGTACTTC. Amino acids: CASSPLSGTGGEETQYF.